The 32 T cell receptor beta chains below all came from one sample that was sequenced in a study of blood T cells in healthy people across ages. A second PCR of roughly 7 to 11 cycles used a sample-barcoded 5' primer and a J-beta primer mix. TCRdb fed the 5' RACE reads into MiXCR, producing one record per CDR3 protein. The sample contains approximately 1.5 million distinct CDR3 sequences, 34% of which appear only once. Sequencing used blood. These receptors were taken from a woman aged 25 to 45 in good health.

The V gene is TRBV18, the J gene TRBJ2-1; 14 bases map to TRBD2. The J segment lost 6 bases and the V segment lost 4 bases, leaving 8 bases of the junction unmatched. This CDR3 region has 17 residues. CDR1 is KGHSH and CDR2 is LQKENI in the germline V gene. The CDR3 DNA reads TGTGCCAGCTCACTGGGACTAGCGGGAGCAGGCAGCAATGAGCAGTTCTTC. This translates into CASSLGLAGAGSNEQFF.

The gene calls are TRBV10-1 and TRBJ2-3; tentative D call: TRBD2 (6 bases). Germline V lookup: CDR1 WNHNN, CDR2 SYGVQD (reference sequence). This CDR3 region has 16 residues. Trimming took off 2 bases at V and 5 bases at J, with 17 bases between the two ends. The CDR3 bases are TGCGCCAGCAGTGAGGGGAGGCCGACGTACGGAGATACGCAGTATTTT. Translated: CASSEGRPTYGDTQYF.

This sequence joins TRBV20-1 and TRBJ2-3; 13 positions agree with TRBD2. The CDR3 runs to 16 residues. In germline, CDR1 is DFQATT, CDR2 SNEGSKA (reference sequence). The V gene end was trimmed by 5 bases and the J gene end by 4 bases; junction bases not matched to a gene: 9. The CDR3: CSAPRTSGSFADTQYF. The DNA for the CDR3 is TGCAGTGCTCCCCGGACTAGCGGGAGCTTCGCAGATACGCAGTATTTT.

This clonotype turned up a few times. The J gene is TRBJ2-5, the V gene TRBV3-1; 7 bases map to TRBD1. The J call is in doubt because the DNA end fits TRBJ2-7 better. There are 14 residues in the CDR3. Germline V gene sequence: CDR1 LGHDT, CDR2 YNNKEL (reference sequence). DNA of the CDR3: TGTGCCAGCAGCCAAGGAGGGGGCAACGACGAGCAGTACTTC. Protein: CASSQGGGNDEQYF.

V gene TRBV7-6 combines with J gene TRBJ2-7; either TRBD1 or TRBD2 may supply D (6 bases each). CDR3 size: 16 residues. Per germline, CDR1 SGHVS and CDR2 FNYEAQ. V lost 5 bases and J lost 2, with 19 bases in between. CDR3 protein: CASSGGGQAPTYEQYF. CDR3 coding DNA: TGTGCCAGCAGCGGTGGGGGGCAAGCGCCAACCTACGAGCAGTACTTC.

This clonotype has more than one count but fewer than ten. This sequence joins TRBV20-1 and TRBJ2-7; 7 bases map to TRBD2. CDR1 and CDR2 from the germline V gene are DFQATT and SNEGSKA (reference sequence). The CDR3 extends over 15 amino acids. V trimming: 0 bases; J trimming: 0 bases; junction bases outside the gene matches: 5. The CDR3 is CSARDPGRFSYEQYF. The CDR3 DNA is TGCAGTGCTAGAGATCCCGGGAGGTTCTCCTACGAGCAGTACTTC.

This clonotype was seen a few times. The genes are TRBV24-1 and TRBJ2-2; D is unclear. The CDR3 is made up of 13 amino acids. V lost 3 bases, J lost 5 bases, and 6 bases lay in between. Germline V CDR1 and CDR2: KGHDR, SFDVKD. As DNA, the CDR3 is TGTGCCACCAGTGATCGACCAACCGGGGAGCTGTTTTTT. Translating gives CATSDRPTGELFF.

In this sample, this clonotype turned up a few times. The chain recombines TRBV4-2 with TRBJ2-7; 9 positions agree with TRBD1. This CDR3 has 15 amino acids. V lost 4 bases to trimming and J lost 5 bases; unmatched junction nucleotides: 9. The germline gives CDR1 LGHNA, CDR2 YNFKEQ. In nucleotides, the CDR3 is TGTGCCAGCAGCCGCACCGGGACAGGGCTTAACGAGCAGTACTTC. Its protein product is CASSRTGTGLNEQYF.

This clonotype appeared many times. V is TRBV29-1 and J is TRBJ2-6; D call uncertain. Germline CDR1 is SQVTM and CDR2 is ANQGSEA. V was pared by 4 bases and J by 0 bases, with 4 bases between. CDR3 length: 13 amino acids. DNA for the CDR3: TGCAGCGTTGGAGTCTCTGGGGCCAACGTCCTGACTTTC. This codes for CSVGVSGANVLTF.

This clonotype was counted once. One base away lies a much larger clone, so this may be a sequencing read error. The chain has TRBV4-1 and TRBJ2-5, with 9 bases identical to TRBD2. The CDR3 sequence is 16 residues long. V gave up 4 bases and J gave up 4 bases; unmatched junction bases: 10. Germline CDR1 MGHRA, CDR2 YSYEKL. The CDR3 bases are TGCGCCAGCAGCCGCGGACTAGCGAGAGGAATAGAGACCCAGTACTTC. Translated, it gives CASSRGLARGIETQYF.

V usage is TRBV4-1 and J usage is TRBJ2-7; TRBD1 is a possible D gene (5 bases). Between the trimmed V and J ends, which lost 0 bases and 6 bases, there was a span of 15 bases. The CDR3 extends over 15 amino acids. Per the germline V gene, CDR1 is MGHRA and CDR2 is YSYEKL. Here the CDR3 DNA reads TGCGCCAGCAGCCAAGATAGGCAGGGCGTCCTCGAGCAGTACTTC. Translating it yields CASSQDRQGVLEQYF.

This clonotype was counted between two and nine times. CDR3: CSVGKNRDFYGYTF. The CDR3 region has the DNA TGCAGCGTCGGGAAAAACAGGGACTTCTATGGCTACACCTTC. V is TRBV29-1 and J is TRBJ1-2; D may be TRBD1 (6 bases). V was cut by 6 bases and J by 4 bases, with 18 bases left in between. Germline lookup yields CDR1 SQVTM and CDR2 ANQGSEA. The CDR3 has 14 amino acids.

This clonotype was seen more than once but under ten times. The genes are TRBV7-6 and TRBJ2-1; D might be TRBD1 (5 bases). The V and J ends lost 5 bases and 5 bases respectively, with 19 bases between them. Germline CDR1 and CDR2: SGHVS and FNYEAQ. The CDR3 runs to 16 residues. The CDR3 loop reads CASSPRVGQLDNEQFF. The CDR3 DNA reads TGTGCCAGCAGCCCCAGGGTGGGCCAGTTGGACAATGAGCAGTTCTTC.

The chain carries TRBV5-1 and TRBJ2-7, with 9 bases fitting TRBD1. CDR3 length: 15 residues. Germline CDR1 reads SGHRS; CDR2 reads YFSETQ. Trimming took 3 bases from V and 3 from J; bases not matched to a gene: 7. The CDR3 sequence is CASSSYRDRDYEQYF. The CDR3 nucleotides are TGCGCCAGCAGCTCTTACCGGGACAGGGACTACGAGCAGTACTTC.

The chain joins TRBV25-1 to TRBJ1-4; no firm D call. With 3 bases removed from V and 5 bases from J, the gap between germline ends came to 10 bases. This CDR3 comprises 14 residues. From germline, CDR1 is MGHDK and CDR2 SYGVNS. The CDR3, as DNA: TGTGCCAGCAGTGACCCGGGCCCGAATGAAAAACTGTTTTTT. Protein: CASSDPGPNEKLFF.

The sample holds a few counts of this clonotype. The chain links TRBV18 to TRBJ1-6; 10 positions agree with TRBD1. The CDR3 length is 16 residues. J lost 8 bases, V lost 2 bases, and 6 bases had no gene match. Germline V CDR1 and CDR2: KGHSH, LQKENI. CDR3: CASSPTRDRGYSPLHF. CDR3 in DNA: TGTGCCAGCTCACCAACCCGGGACAGGGGTTATTCACCCCTCCACTTT. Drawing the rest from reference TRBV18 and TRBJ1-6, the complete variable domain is NAGVMQNPRHLVRRRGQEARLRCSPMKGHSHVYWYRQLPEEGLKFMVYLQKENIIDESGMPKERFSAEFPKEGPSILRIQQVVRGDSAAYFCASSPTRDRGYSPLHFGNGTRLTVT.

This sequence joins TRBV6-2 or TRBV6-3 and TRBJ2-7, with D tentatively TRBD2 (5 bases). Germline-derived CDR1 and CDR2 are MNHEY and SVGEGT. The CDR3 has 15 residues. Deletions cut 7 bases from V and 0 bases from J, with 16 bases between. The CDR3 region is CASILREDSSYEQYF. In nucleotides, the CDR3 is TGTGCCAGCATCCTACGCGAGGACTCCTCCTACGAGCAGTACTTC.

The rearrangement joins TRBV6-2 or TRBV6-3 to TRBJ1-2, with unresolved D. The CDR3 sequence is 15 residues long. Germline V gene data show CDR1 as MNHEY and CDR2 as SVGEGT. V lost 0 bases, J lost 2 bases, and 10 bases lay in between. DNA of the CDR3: TGTGCCAGCAGTTACTCGTTAGGAATAAACTATGGCTACACCTTC. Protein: CASSYSLGINYGYTF.

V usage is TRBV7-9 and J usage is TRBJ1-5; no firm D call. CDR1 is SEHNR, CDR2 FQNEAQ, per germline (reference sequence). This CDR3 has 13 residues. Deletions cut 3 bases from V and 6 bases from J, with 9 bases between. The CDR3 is CASSFDRAQPQHF. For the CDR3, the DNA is TGTGCCAGCAGCTTTGACCGGGCTCAGCCCCAGCATTTT. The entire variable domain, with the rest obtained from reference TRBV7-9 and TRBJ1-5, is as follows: DTGVSQNPRHKITKRGQNVTFRCDPISEHNRLYWYRQTLGQGPEFLTYFQNEAQLEKSRLLSDRFSAERPKGSFSTLEIQRTEQGDSAMYLCASSFDRAQPQHFGDGTRLSIL.

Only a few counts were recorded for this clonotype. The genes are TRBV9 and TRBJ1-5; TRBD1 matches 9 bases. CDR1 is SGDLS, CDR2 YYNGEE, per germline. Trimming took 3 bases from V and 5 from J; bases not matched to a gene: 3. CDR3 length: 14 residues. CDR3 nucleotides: TGTGCCAGCAGCGCACAGGGGGCCTATCAGCCCCAGCATTTT. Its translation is CASSAQGAYQPQHF.

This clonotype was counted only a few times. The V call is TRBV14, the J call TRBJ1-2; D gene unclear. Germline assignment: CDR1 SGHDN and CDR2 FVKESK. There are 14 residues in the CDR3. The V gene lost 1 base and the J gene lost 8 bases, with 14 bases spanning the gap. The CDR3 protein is CASSQVGGFGGYTF. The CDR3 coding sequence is TGTGCCAGCAGCCAAGTGGGAGGGTTCGGCGGCTACACCTTC.

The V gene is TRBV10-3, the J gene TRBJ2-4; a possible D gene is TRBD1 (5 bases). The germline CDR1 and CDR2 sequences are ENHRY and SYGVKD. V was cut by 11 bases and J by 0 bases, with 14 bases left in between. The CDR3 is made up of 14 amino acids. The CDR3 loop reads CAVRQTLAKNIQYF. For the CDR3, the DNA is TGTGCCGTTCGACAGACTCTAGCCAAAAACATTCAGTACTTC.

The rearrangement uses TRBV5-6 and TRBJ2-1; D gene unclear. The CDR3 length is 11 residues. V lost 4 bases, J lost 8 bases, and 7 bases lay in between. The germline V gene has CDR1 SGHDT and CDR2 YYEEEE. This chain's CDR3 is CASSTGYEQFF. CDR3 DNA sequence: TGTGCCAGCAGCACGGGCTATGAGCAGTTCTTC.

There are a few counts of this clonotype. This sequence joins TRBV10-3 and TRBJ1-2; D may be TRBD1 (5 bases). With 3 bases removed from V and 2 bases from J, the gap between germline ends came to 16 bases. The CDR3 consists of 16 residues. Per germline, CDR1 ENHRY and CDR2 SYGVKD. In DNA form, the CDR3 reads TGTGCCATCAGTGATCGAGGATCCCAGGGAAACTATGGCTACACCTTC. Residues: CAISDRGSQGNYGYTF.

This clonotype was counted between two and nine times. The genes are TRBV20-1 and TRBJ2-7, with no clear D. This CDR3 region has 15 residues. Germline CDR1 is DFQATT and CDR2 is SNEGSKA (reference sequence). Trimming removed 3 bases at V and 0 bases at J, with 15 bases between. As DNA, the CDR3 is TGCAGTGCTAGCGTCGCCGGCGTAAGCTCCTACGAGCAGTACTTC. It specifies CSASVAGVSSYEQYF.

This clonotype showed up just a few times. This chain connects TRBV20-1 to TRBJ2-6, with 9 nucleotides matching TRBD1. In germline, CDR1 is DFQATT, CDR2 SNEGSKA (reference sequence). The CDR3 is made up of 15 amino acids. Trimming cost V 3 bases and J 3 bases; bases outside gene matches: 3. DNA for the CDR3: TGCAGTGCTAGCACAGGGGGCTTTGGGGCCAACGTCCTGACTTTC. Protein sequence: CSASTGGFGANVLTF.

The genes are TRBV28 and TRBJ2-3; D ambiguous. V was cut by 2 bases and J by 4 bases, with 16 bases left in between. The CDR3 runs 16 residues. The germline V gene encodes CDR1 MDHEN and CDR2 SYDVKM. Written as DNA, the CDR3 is TGTGCCAGCAGTTTAGAAGCGTCCAGCTCGGCAGATACGCAGTATTTT. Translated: CASSLEASSSADTQYF.

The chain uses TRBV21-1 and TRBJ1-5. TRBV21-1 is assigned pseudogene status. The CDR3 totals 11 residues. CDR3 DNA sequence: TGTGCCAGCAGCAAACGGGAGCCCCAGCATTTT. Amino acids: CASSKREPQHF.

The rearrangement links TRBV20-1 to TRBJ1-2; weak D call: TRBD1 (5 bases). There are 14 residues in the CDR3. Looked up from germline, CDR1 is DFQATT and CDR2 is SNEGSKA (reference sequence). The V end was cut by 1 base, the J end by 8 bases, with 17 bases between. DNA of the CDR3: TGCAGTGCTAGAGTCCGGGACGGGGGGTACGGCTACACCTTC. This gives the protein CSARVRDGGYGYTF.

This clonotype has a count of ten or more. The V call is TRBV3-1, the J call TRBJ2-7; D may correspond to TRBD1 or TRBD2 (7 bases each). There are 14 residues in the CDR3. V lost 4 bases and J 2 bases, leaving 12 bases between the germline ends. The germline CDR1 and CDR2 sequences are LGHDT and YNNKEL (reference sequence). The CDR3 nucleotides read TGTGCCAGCAGCCGCCCAGGGGGGGCCTACGAGCAGTACTTC. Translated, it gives CASSRPGGAYEQYF.

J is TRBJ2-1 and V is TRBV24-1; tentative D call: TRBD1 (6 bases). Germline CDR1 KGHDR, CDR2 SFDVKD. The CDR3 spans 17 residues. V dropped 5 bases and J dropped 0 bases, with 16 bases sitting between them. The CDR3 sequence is CATSADRTKRSYNEQFF. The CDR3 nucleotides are TGTGCCACCAGTGCCGACAGGACAAAACGCTCCTACAATGAGCAGTTCTTC.

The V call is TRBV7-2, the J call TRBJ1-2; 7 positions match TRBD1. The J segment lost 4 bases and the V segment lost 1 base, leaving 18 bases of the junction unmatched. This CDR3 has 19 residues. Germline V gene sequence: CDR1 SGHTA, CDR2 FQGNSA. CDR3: CASSLEGPGAGGTGYGYTF. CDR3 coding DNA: TGTGCCAGCAGCTTAGAGGGTCCGGGGGCAGGGGGTACGGGCTATGGCTACACCTTC.